This paragraph covers one T cell receptor (beta chain) sequence. Antigen: not known. The entry originates in a study of vaccination and CD4 T cells after COVID-19. The wider study: Samples after vaccination came a median 72 days past dose two, ranging 14 to 241.

The CDR3 consists of 14 residues. Trimming removed 3 bases at V and 7 bases at J, with 15 bases between. The germline CDR1 and CDR2 sequences are SGHAT and FQNNGV. Treatment indicated: approximately nine-day PBMC culture with coronavirus spike peptide pools or control peptides (ViraFEST assay). Once obtained from cultured CD4+ T cells, the DNA was sequenced using the Oncomine TCR Beta short-read assay. TCRdb re-derived calls from the PCR reads in MiXCR, one entry per CDR3 protein. The repertoire includes 25,000 or so distinct CDR3 sequences, around 42% of them detected once, and about a fifth sits in the top ten.

The sequenced sample was CD4+ T cells from blood, cultured in vitro, obtained before SARS-CoV-2 vaccination. The source of this sequence is a human donor who received a COVID-19 vaccine. The chain joins TRBV11-2 to TRBJ1-2; TRBD1 is a possible D gene (5 bases). The CDR3 loop reads CASSFPGPRGGYTF. The CDR3 DNA follows: TGTGCCAGCAGCTTTCCGGGACCACGGGGTGGCTACACCTTC. Looking up the rest from reference TRBV11-2 and TRBJ1-2 gives the full variable domain: EAGVAQSPRYKIIEKRQSVAFWCNPISGHATLYWYQQILGQGPKLLIQFQNNGVVDDSQLPKDRFSAERLKGVDSTLKIQPAKLEDSAVYLCASSFPGPRGGYTFGSGTRLTVV.